This TCR beta chain was identified in a study of T cell responses to AZD1222 COVID-19 vaccine. Points from the study as a whole: Epitopes outside B.1.351 and B.1.1.7 mutated regions reportedly drew nearly half of spike TCRs.

The table came from immunoSEQ multiplex PCR; TCRdb's copy has only in-frame clones and leaves some out. The table records 100,000 to 150,000 clones, about nine tenths of them present only once. There are 12 residues in the CDR3. The germline V and J ends were trimmed by 5 bases and 6 bases, with 10 bases remaining between them. From germline, CDR1 is SGHDN and CDR2 FVKESK. About this clone itself: Its antigen is as yet unknown.

The chain links TRBV14 to TRBJ1-1; TRBD1 is a possible D gene (6 bases). The receptor's source is an adult in good health. The input for sequencing was peripheral blood, taken on day 0 of AZD1222 vaccination. The CDR3 DNA is TGTGCCAGCAGCTTCAGGGGTCCTGAAGCTTTCTTT. It translates to CASSFRGPEAFF.